These 8 T cell receptor beta chains came from one sample sequenced in a study of T cells in localized non-small cell lung cancer. Profiled with immunoSEQ multiplex PCR; TCRdb holds only in-frame clones, not every one. The sample carries some 3,100 clones, roughly 29% recorded once. Sample: lung tumor tissue, taken before any cancer treatment. These receptor sequences come from a woman aged 35-75 years with stage I squamous cell lung carcinoma.

The chain couples TRBV28 to TRBJ2-7, with 10 bases aligning to TRBD2. V lost 5 bases to trimming and J lost 7 bases; unmatched junction nucleotides: 8. Germline values: CDR1 MDHEN, CDR2 SYDVKM. This CDR3 has 14 residues. DNA of the CDR3: TGTGCCAGCAGTCCAACTAGCGGGGCGAAGGAGCAGTACTTC. Translated, it gives CASSPTSGAKEQYF. Full variable domain (outside the CDR3, taken from reference TRBV28 and TRBJ2-7): DVKVTQSSRYLVKRTGEKVFLECVQDMDHENMFWYRQDPGLGLRLIYFSYDVKMKEKGDIPEGYSVSREKKERFSLILESASTNQTSMYLCASSPTSGAKEQYFGPGTRLTVT.

By share, this clone ranks as medium-sized. The V call is TRBV11-3, the J call TRBJ1-1; D might be TRBD1 (5 bases). Germline V gene data show CDR1 as SGHNT and CDR2 as YENEEA. CDR3 length: 16 amino acids. V dropped 5 bases and J dropped 1 base, with 17 bases sitting between them. The CDR3 loop is CASSGRTGRGNTEAFF. The DNA of the CDR3 is TGTGCCAGCAGCGGCCGAACGGGACGGGGGAACACTGAAGCTTTCTTT.

V and J are TRBV6-8 and TRBJ2-2; a weak D match, TRBD2 (6 bases). In germline, CDR1 is MNHGY, CDR2 SAAAGT. The CDR3 is 12 amino acids. V lost 5 bases, J lost 7 bases, and 8 bases lay in between. The CDR3 bases are TGTGCCAGCAGTCGGGAGATCGGGGAGCTGTTTTTT. Translation: CASSREIGELFF.

The chain carries TRBV10-2 and TRBJ1-5, with D hard to call. This CDR3 contains 12 residues. Trimming left V 4 bases short and J 5 bases short, with 6 bases between. Germline V CDR1 and CDR2: WSHSY, SAAADI. This chain's CDR3 is CASSVGDQPQHF. The CDR3 bases are TGCGCCAGCAGTGTTGGGGATCAGCCCCAGCATTTT.

The rearrangement joins TRBV18 to TRBJ1-2; no definite D call. CDR1 KGHSH and CDR2 LQKENI come from the germline V gene. The CDR3 spans 13 residues. V shed 2 bases and J shed 4 bases, with 8 bases lying between them. CDR3 region: CASSPAAPYGYTF. As DNA, the CDR3 is TGTGCCAGCTCACCAGCGGCCCCCTATGGCTACACCTTC.

This chain links TRBV28 with TRBJ2-3; 7 positions match TRBD1. The CDR3 is 15 amino acids. J was trimmed by 0 bases and V by 5 bases; bases with no gene match: 5. CDR1 is MDHEN and CDR2 is SYDVKM in the germline V gene. Here the CDR3 DNA reads TGTGCCAGCAGTCCGGACAGGACTAGCACAGATACGCAGTATTTT. This translates into CASSPDRTSTDTQYF.

This clone has just a few counts. The chain joins TRBV28 to TRBJ1-1; D is unclear. Looked up from germline, CDR1 is MDHEN and CDR2 is SYDVKM. The V end was cut by 5 bases, the J end by 3 bases, with 10 bases between. The CDR3 runs 13 residues. The DNA of the CDR3 is TGTGCCAGCAGTATGGATTGGTACACTGAAGCTTTCTTT. This translates into CASSMDWYTEAFF.

The chain links TRBV11-3 to TRBJ1-2; D unresolved. There are 15 residues in the CDR3. V dropped 5 bases and J dropped 2 bases, with 15 bases sitting between them. Germline CDR1 SGHNT, CDR2 YENEEA. For the CDR3, the DNA is TGTGCCAGCAGCCCCTCGAGGTCGGACAACTATGGCTACACCTTC. Translation gives CASSPSRSDNYGYTF.